This T cell receptor beta chain stems from a study of shared clonotypes between healthy human individuals. Study results and caveats: Relative to their counterparts shared across all four donors, non-shared clonotypes exhibited diminished generation probabilities.

Sorted-subset replicate PCRs used about 180 ng DNA, around 31,000 T cell genomes. Sequencing used immunoSEQ multiplex PCR; TCRdb keeps in-frame clones, though not all of them. The sample lists approximately 99,000 clones; 68% were seen once. The study drew its donors from healthy HIV-negative adults without recent acute infections or vaccinations. Germline CDR1 reads MNHNS; CDR2 reads SASEGT. The CDR3 is 13 residues long. V dropped 8 bases and J dropped 2; count of bases not matched to a gene: 4. In the case of this clone: As yet, its antigen is unknown.

The rearrangement uses TRBV6-1 and TRBJ2-3, with 7 bases fitting TRBD2. The sample taken for sequencing was memory CD8+ T cells sorted from blood. Subset noted: CD45RO+ cells pooled with CCR7-negative TemRA cells. The receptor comes from a woman aged 25 to 39 in good health. The CDR3 region has the DNA TGTGCCAGCCTTACTAGCGCCACAGATACGCAGTATTTT. As protein: CASLTSATDTQYF.